The T cell receptor beta chain under discussion was sequenced for a study of blood T cells in healthy people across ages. Trimming stripped 2 bases from V and 2 bases from J, with 11 bases between. CDR1 MNHNS and CDR2 SASEGT come from the germline V gene. The CDR3 consists of 15 residues. Study results and limitations: Because sorting was not performed, PBMCs prevented conclusive naive versus antigen-experienced comparison.

A second about 7 to 12 cycle PCR used barcoded and J-beta primers. TCRdb fed the 5' RACE reads into MiXCR, producing one record per CDR3 protein. This sample carries around 650,000 distinct CDR3 sequences, around 41% of them seen once, and the ten largest clones take about 32%. This clonotype was recorded many times. Its antigen remains unidentified. The source is a man at least 80 years old in good health. The sample was blood. The chain recombines TRBV6-1 with TRBJ2-3; D perhaps matches TRBD1 (5 bases). CDR3 nucleotides: TGTGCCAGCAGTGAACGACAGCTAATCACAGATACGCAGTATTTT. Its translation is CASSERQLITDTQYF.